This TCR beta chain was obtained from a study of T cells after yellow fever vaccination. The CDR3 runs to 16 residues. CDR1 is SGHVS and CDR2 is FQNEAQ in the germline V gene. V shed 4 bases, J shed 5 bases, and the junction held 10 bases outside the gene matches. TCRdb recomputed calls from the 5' RACE reads with MiXCR, one row per CDR3 protein. This table holds approximately 250,000 distinct CDR3 sequences, 6.7% found once. The sequencing used CD4+ T cells sorted from PBMCs, collected on the day of the yellow fever booster vaccination. This clonotype was sampled from a man aged 30-40 years who received the YFV17D yellow fever vaccine. This chain connects TRBV7-8 to TRBJ2-3; 9 bases match TRBD2. The DNA for the CDR3 is TGTGCCAGCAGCTCAGCACCGGGACTAGCTTTAGATACGCAGTATTTT. It is translated as CASSSAPGLALDTQYF.